One and the same sample provided the 25 T cell receptor beta chains below, sequenced in a study of molecular identifiers for immune sequencing clone quantification. One entry per CDR3 protein, called by TCRdb with MiXCR from the PCR reads. The sample includes under 800,000 distinct CDR3 sequences, about 25% of them seen just once. The sequencing sample was made of naive CD8+ T cells from blood, with Jurkat cell RNA spiked in. The subset: FACS-sorted CD8+CD4-CCR7+CD45RA+ naive T cells. These receptors were collected from a human donor in good health. Some libraries in this study had Jurkat cell RNA spiked in.

This clonotype was seen many times. V usage is TRBV28 and J usage is TRBJ1-4; 7 bases line up with TRBD1. The CDR3 runs to 14 residues. Unmatched junction bases numbered 6, after V lost 7 bases and J lost 4 bases. CDR1 and CDR2 (germline): MDHEN, SYDVKM. The CDR3 coding sequence is TGTGCCAGCATCCGGGACAGCAATAATGAAAAACTGTTTTTT. The encoded protein is CASIRDSNNEKLFF.

The sample holds a few counts of this clonotype. This chain links TRBV28 with TRBJ2-7; TRBD1 might be the D (5 bases). V shed 7 bases and J shed 6 bases, with 25 bases lying between them. The CDR3 loop spans 16 amino acids. Germline values: CDR1 MDHEN, CDR2 SYDVKM. CDR3 amino acids: CASTRYPRKQVGEQYF. CDR3 bases: TGTGCCAGCACCAGATACCCCCGGAAACAGGTGGGCGAGCAGTACTTC.

Regarding this clonotype: Given the absence of the conserved phenylalanine or tryptophan at the CDR3 end, a read error is likely. The chain links TRBV7-9 to TRBJ2-7; 9 bases match TRBD1. V lost 0 bases, J lost 4 bases, and 10 bases stayed unmatched. There are 17 residues in the CDR3. Germline-derived CDR1 and CDR2 are SEHNR and FQNEAQ (reference sequence). CDR3 protein: CASSLALGTGSSYEQYS. DNA for the CDR3: TGTGCCAGCAGCTTAGCGTTGGGGACAGGGTCCTCGTACGAGCAGTACTCC.

This clonotype occurred many times. V usage is TRBV4-3 and J usage is TRBJ2-3, with 8 bases matching TRBD1. The CDR3 is made up of 18 amino acids. V shed 4 bases and J 2 bases; nucleotides not matched to a gene: 14. Per germline, CDR1 LGHNA and CDR2 YSLEER. CDR3 loop: CASSPGTTRQGFTDTQYF. CDR3 DNA sequence: TGCGCCAGCAGCCCAGGGACGACGAGACAGGGGTTCACAGATACGCAGTATTTT.

The rearrangement uses TRBV6-6 and TRBJ2-5; tentatively, D is TRBD2 (6 bases). V was trimmed by 2 bases and J by 5 bases, leaving 15 bases between them. CDR1 and CDR2 (germline): MNHNY, SVGAGI (reference sequence). The CDR3 has 15 amino acids. In nucleotides, the CDR3 is TGTGCCAGCAGTTACGTGGCGGGGCCCCTGGAGACCCAGTACTTC. Residues: CASSYVAGPLETQYF.

The chain carries TRBV13 and TRBJ2-5; the D is unclear. The CDR3 runs to 13 residues. CDR1 and CDR2 from the germline V gene are PRHDT and FYEKMQ (reference sequence). V lost 4 bases to trimming and J lost 13 bases, with 19 bases between them. The CDR3 region is CASSYRRPAPPYF. CDR3 DNA sequence: TGTGCCAGCAGCTACCGGCGCCCAGCGCCCCCGTACTTC.

There are many counts of this clonotype. The chain uses TRBV7-6 and TRBJ2-2, with 8 bases that match TRBD1. After removal of 5 bases from V and 6 bases from J, the junction contained 8 bases not matched to a gene. This CDR3 comprises 15 residues. Germline V gene sequence: CDR1 SGHVS, CDR2 FNYEAQ. CDR3 sequence (DNA): TGTGCCAGCAGCCCGGACAGGGAAGGATCCGGGGAGCTGTTTTTT. Translation gives CASSPDREGSGELFF.

Worth noting for this clonotype: This may come from a read error, since a much larger clone is one base off. This rearrangement joins TRBV27 to TRBJ2-1; D is ambiguous. Germline V CDR1 and CDR2: MNHEY, SMNVEV (reference sequence). This CDR3 region has 17 residues. The germline V and J ends were trimmed by 7 bases and 4 bases, with 23 bases remaining between them. The CDR3, as DNA: TGTGCCAGCACCCTCCTCGGCCCAATTAGATCTTACAATGAGCAGTTCTTC. Its translation is CASTLLGPIRSYNEQFF.

In its sample, this clonotype was seen many times. This rearrangement joins TRBV12-3 or TRBV12-4 to TRBJ2-1; 7 positions match TRBD1. The junction had 10 bases not matched to a gene; V was cut back by 5 bases and J by 6 bases. The CDR3 runs 15 residues. CDR3 coding DNA: TGTGCCAGCAGTGAATCCGGGACAGTGGGCAATGAGCAGTTCTTC. Amino acids: CASSESGTVGNEQFF.

This clonotype occurred a few times. The chain uses TRBV2 and TRBJ2-7; TRBD2 matches 10 bases. In germline, CDR1 is SNHLY, CDR2 FYNNEI. The length of the CDR3 is 16 residues. The V and J ends lost 2 bases and 3 bases, in that order; junction bases with no gene match: 7. The CDR3 coding sequence is TGTGCCAGCAGTGAATTTACTAGCGGGGCCGGCTACGAGCAGTACTTC. This translates into CASSEFTSGAGYEQYF. The entire variable domain, with the rest obtained from reference TRBV2 and TRBJ2-7, is as follows: EPEVTQTPSHQVTQMGQEVILRCVPISNHLYFYWYRQILGQKVEFLVSFYNNEISEKSEIFDDQFSVERPDGSNFTLKIRSTKLEDSAMYFCASSEFTSGAGYEQYFGPGTRLTVT.

This clonotype was counted between two and nine times. A read error may be the cause here, since a much bigger clone is one base away. The rearrangement joins TRBV28 to TRBJ2-4; 8 nucleotides align to TRBD1. V shed 8 bases and J 8 bases; nucleotides not matched to a gene: 14. Germline CDR1 is MDHEN and CDR2 is SYDVKM. This CDR3 is built from 15 residues. The CDR3 nucleotides are TGTGCCAGCGGGATGTCAGGGGGCTATGTTGACATTCAGTACTTC. Translated, it gives CASGMSGGYVDIQYF.

The V and J genes are TRBV6-2 or TRBV6-3 and TRBJ2-1; TRBD2 aligns across 9 bases. The CDR3 spans 14 residues. CDR1 and CDR2 from the germline V gene are MNHEY and SVGEGT. After removal of 6 bases from V and 8 bases from J, the junction contained 8 bases not matched to a gene. The CDR3 protein is CASSLLGGGDEQFF. The CDR3 DNA is TGTGCCAGCAGCCTCCTGGGCGGGGGGGATGAGCAGTTCTTC.

J is TRBJ2-3 and V is TRBV9; D possibly matches TRBD1 or TRBD2 (5 bases each). The CDR3 sequence is 18 residues long. Per germline, CDR1 SGDLS and CDR2 YYNGEE. The germline V and J ends were trimmed by 0 bases and 1 base, with 18 bases remaining between them. For the CDR3, the DNA is TGTGCCAGCAGCGTAGAAGGGGAGAGCTCTGCACGCACAGATACGCAGTATTTT. This codes for CASSVEGESSARTDTQYF. Variable domain in full (rest from reference TRBV9 and TRBJ2-3): DSGVTQTPKHLITATGQRVTLRCSPRSGDLSVYWYQQSLDQGLQFLIQYYNGEERAKGNILERFSAQQFPDLHSELNLSSLELGDSALYFCASSVEGESSARTDTQYFGPGTRLTVL.

The gene calls are TRBV28 and TRBJ2-7, with 8 nucleotides matching TRBD1. J was trimmed by 6 bases and V by 5 bases; bases with no gene match: 9. Germline V gene data show CDR1 as MDHEN and CDR2 as SYDVKM. The CDR3 has 14 amino acids. CDR3 nucleotide sequence: TGTGCCAGCAGTGAAATAGGGACAGGAAGCGAGCAGTACTTC. Its protein product is CASSEIGTGSEQYF.

This clonotype appeared many times. This rearrangement joins TRBV30 to TRBJ2-1, with TRBD2 identical over 8 bases. The V segment lost 5 bases and the J segment 16 bases; nucleotides outside the gene matches: 13. Germline values: CDR1 GTSNPN, CDR2 SVGIG (reference sequence). The length of the CDR3 is 12 residues. The DNA for the CDR3 is TGTGCCTGGCTAAGCCGGGAGGGCCATCCTTTCTTC. It is translated as CAWLSREGHPFF. Full variable domain (outside the CDR3, taken from reference TRBV30 and TRBJ2-1): SQTIHQWPATLVQPVGSPLSLECTVEGTSNPNLYWYRQAAGRGLQLLFYSVGIGQISSEVPQNLSASRPQDRQFILSSKKLLLSDSGFYLCAWLSREGHPFFGPGTRLTVL.

In the case of this clonotype: The junction and the germline gene differ at one end; a read error may be behind it. The rearrangement links TRBV24-1 to TRBJ2-7; 9 positions agree with TRBD1. The CDR3 runs to 14 residues. Germline CDR1 and CDR2: KGHDR and SFDVKD. CDR3 sequence (DNA): TGTGCCACCAGTGATTTGTGGAGGGGACAGGGTGTTTGTTTC. Amino acid sequence: CATSDLWRGQGVCF.

This clonotype occurred many times. The chain uses TRBV5-6 and TRBJ1-1; no reliable D call. Germline V gives CDR1 SGHDT, CDR2 YYEEEE. The CDR3 has 14 amino acids. V was shortened by 2 bases and J by 2 bases, with 10 bases between the two germline ends. This chain's CDR3 is CASSFGGYNTEAFF. In DNA form, the CDR3 reads TGTGCCAGCAGCTTTGGAGGATATAACACTGAAGCTTTCTTT.

V usage is TRBV6-5 and J usage is TRBJ2-1; 8 bases are shared with TRBD2. CDR1 is MNHEY, CDR2 SVGAGI, per germline. The V segment lost 5 bases and the J segment 3 bases; nucleotides outside the gene matches: 6. The CDR3 sequence is 15 residues long. In DNA form, the CDR3 reads TGTGCCAGCAGTGCCTCCGGGAGGGACTACAATGAGCAGTTCTTC. It encodes CASSASGRDYNEQFF.

This CDR3 reads CASSFGGATGELFF. Here the CDR3 DNA reads TGTGCCAGCAGTTTCGGCGGTGCCACCGGGGAGCTGTTTTTT. The rearrangement uses TRBV12-3 or TRBV12-4 and TRBJ2-2; D gene unclear. CDR3 length: 14 amino acids. Between the trimmed V and J ends, which lost 3 bases and 4 bases, there was a span of 9 bases.

To note about this clonotype: A much larger clone differs from this one at a single base, so this may be a read error. This chain connects TRBV29-1 to TRBJ2-3; 10 nucleotides line up with TRBD2. CDR1 and CDR2 (germline): SQVTM, ANQGSEA. The CDR3 extends over 15 amino acids. The CDR3 region is CSVDGTSESTDAQYF. For the CDR3, the DNA is TGCAGCGTTGACGGGACTAGCGAGAGCACAGATGCGCAGTATTTT.

The table lists this clonotype with many counts. The rearrangement uses TRBV28 and TRBJ1-1; 8 nucleotides line up with TRBD1. Germline V gives CDR1 MDHEN, CDR2 SYDVKM. The CDR3 spans 15 residues. The J segment lost 4 bases and the V segment lost 7 bases, leaving 11 bases of the junction unmatched. CDR3 nucleotides: TGTGCCAGCAATCTCCCCAGGGGGCCGGGCACTGAAGCTTTCTTT. It encodes CASNLPRGPGTEAFF. The variable domain in full, completed from reference TRBV28 and TRBJ1-1, reads DVKVTQSSRYLVKRTGEKVFLECVQDMDHENMFWYRQDPGLGLRLIYFSYDVKMKEKGDIPEGYSVSREKKERFSLILESASTNQTSMYLCASNLPRGPGTEAFFGQGTRLTVV.

This clonotype appeared many times. The chain couples TRBV7-9 to TRBJ1-1, with D tentatively TRBD1 (6 bases). The CDR3 length is 15 residues. Germline loops: CDR1 SEHNR, CDR2 FQNEAQ (reference sequence). Trimming left V 3 bases short and J 5 bases short, with 16 bases between. The CDR3 DNA reads as TGTGCCAGCAGCTTTCCTGGCAGGGGATATACTGAAGCTTTCTTT. It yields the protein CASSFPGRGYTEAFF.

This clonotype came up many times. The V call is TRBV6-2 or TRBV6-3, the J call TRBJ2-1, with a tentative D call TRBD1 (5 bases). V lost 6 bases and J lost 7, with 22 bases in between. The length of the CDR3 is 16 residues. Germline V gene lookup returns CDR1 MNHEY and CDR2 SVGEGT. The CDR3 is CASRKTMDKVGNEQFF. CDR3 DNA sequence: TGTGCCAGCAGAAAGACAATGGACAAAGTGGGAAATGAGCAGTTCTTC.

This clonotype was detected only a few times. The chain has TRBV6-1 and TRBJ2-2, with TRBD2 matching over 9 bases. Per the germline V gene, CDR1 is MNHNS and CDR2 is SASEGT. The V segment lost 4 bases and the J segment 6 bases; nucleotides outside the gene matches: 6. This CDR3 has 15 residues. Written as DNA, the CDR3 is TGTGCCAGCAGTGTGCGTCTAGCGGGACCCGGGGAGCTGTTTTTT. Its protein product is CASSVRLAGPGELFF.

This clonotype was seen a handful of times. This chain uses TRBV7-6 with TRBJ1-5; D gene uncertain. The CDR3 contains 13 residues. Looked up from germline, CDR1 is SGHVS and CDR2 is FNYEAQ. V lost 1 base and J 5 bases, leaving 6 bases between the germline ends. CDR3 residues: CASSLEEDQPQHF. Here the CDR3 DNA reads TGTGCCAGCAGCTTAGAGGAGGATCAGCCCCAGCATTTT.